This entry features one T cell receptor beta chain sequence. These data come from a study of T cell responses to AZD1222 COVID-19 vaccine. V was cut by 3 bases and J by 6 bases, with 2 bases left in between. In germline, CDR1 is WSHSY, CDR2 SAAADI. The CDR3 totals 11 residues. Assay used: immunoSEQ multiplex PCR; TCRdb lists only in-frame clones, some missing. The table includes about 120,000 clones, about nine tenths detected once. The TCR originated in an adult in good health. The chain links TRBV10-2 to TRBJ2-2; D unclear. This material consisted of peripheral blood, taken on day 0 of AZD1222 vaccination. CDR3: CASSESGELFF. The CDR3 coding sequence is TGCGCCAGCAGTGAATCCGGGGAGCTGTTTTTT.